This T cell receptor (beta chain) is drawn from a study of neurological immune-mediated disorders. Whole-study results and caveats: Subjects shared no identical expanded-clone CDR3 amino acid sequences, suggesting private TCR-beta repertoires in all groups.

The cDNA was synthesized by 5'RACE incorporating 10-nucleotide random UMIs. A single run covered 15-18 subjects with over 190 million TCR-beta sequences. TCRdb recomputed calls from the 5' RACE reads with MiXCR, one row per CDR3 protein. Here the sample spans about 33,000 distinct CDR3 sequences, roughly 1.6% being singletons. The CDR3 contains 15 residues. Germline V gene data show CDR1 as SGHRS and CDR2 as YFSETQ. The V end lost 3 bases, the J end lost 2 bases, and 12 bases lay between the germline ends. This clonotype came up many times. As yet, its antigen is unknown. This chain connects TRBV5-1 to TRBJ1-5; D perhaps matches TRBD1 (6 bases). Sequenced input: PBMCs. This TCR was sampled from a woman under 40 with multiple sclerosis. CDR3 region: CASSWGAGGNQPQHF. CDR3 bases: TGCGCCAGCAGCTGGGGGGCAGGCGGCAATCAGCCCCAGCATTTT.